Below are 30 T cell receptor delta chains sequenced from a single sample in a study of γδ T cells in repeated Plasmodium falciparum infection. Bulk repertoires came from Vgamma9/Vdelta2+ or Vdelta2-negative gammadelta T cells flow-sorted from PBMC. TCRdb re-processed the multiplex PCR reads using CATT. There are around 50,000 delta-chain clones in the sample; about 1.5% occur only once, and around 8.6% lies in the top ten. Sequenced material: gamma-delta T cells from blood. The receptors shown here come from a pool of human donors (malaria-infected and uninfected, not separated).

A note on this clone: A far larger clone is off by one base, so a read error is likely. Different DNA sequences within this sample yield the same CDR3. The chain combines TRDV1 with TRDJ1; 8 bases are a match to TRDD3. TCRdb records no J gene; here it was assigned by comparing the DNA to germline. CDR1 and CDR2 from the germline V gene are TSWWSYY and QGS. The CDR3 contains 21 residues. DNA of the CDR3: TGTGCTCTTGGGGCCCCCCCTAGCGTTCCTCCCGTACTGGGGGTTACCGACAAACTCATCTTT. It is translated as CALGAPPSVPPVLGVTDKLIF.

Ten or more counts support this clone. This could be a read error, since a much larger clone is one nucleotide away. The same CDR3 can be traced to other DNA sequences in this sample. The genes are TRDV1 and TRDJ1; 13 nucleotides match TRDD3. CDR1 and CDR2 (germline): TSWWSYY, QGS. This CDR3 spans 19 amino acids. V lost 3 bases, J lost 8 bases, and 18 bases stayed unmatched. CDR3 residues: CALGDPWSGTGGYGVKLIF. In DNA, the CDR3 is TGTGCTCTTGGGGATCCATGGTCGGGTACTGGGGGATACGGCGTAAAACTCATCTTT.

This clone turned up a few times. TCRdb pairs this DNA with a much larger clone's protein that differs at residue 5, likely a read error; the protein shown was translated from the DNA. The chain recombines TRDV2 with TRDJ1; D possibly corresponds to TRDD3 (6 bases). No J segment appears in TCRdb, so it was assigned here by matching the sequence to germline. V was pared by 4 bases and J by 0 bases, with 26 bases between. Germline CDR1 reads GEAIGNYY; CDR2 reads EKD. There are 19 residues in the CDR3. The CDR3 loop is CACDLLQSVGYLNTDKLIF. CDR3 nucleotides: TGTGCCTGTGATCTTCTTCAATCCGTTGGATACTTAAACACCGATAAACTCATCTTT.

This clone has just a few counts. The protein given by TCRdb reflects a much larger clone and differs at residue 4 from this DNA's translation, likely from a read error; the protein shown is the DNA's translation. The rearrangement uses TRDV2 and TRDJ1; 9 bases match TRDD3. Per germline, CDR1 GEAIGNYY and CDR2 EKD. The V and J ends lost 5 bases and 0 bases, in that order; junction bases with no gene match: 24. CDR3 size: 21 residues. CDR3 region: CACGPIPRTGQGIRYTDKLIF. The CDR3 DNA sequence: TGTGCCTGTGGCCCGATCCCCCGTACTGGTCAGGGGATACGGTACACCGATAAACTCATCTTT.

This clone came up many times. A much larger clone differs from this one at a single base, so this may be a read error. The same CDR3 is also encoded by other DNA sequences in this sample. The chain has TRDV1 and TRDJ1; D may be TRDD3 (7 bases). The CDR3 runs to 15 residues. Looked up from germline, CDR1 is TSWWSYY and CDR2 is QGS. V was shortened by 0 bases and J by 12 bases, with 20 bases between the two germline ends. CDR3 loop: CALGELGFLRGGFIF. The CDR3 DNA sequence: TGTGCTCTTGGGGAACTCGGTTTCCTAAGGGGGGGATTCATCTTT.

In its sample, this clone was seen many times. TCRdb has a much larger clone's protein, which differs at residue 4 from the translation of this DNA, likely because of a read error; what is shown is the protein translated from the DNA. This sequence joins TRDV1 and TRDJ1; 7 positions match TRDD3. Germline CDR1 and CDR2: TSWWSYY and QGS. Trimming cost V 7 bases and J 0 bases; bases outside gene matches: 14. This CDR3 contains 17 residues. CDR3 sequence reads: CALEGIGGDLYTDKLIF. Here the CDR3 DNA reads TGTGCTCTTGAGGGAATAGGGGGGGATCTGTACACCGATAAACTCATCTTT.

This clone has just a few counts. It differs at one base from a far larger clone, so likely a read error. No DNA is shown, since the ends of the CDR3 on it are uncertain; the CDR3 is the one TCRdb lists. J gene calling gave no result, while the V gene is TRDV1; the table names TRDD3, a call not compared with the DNA. From its first to its last residue, the CDR3 has 24 amino acids. Germline-derived CDR1 and CDR2 are TSWWSYY and QGS. CDR3 sequence: CALGEIVRSLPRHLGMGFTDKLIF.

As concerns this clone: With only one base between it and a far larger clone, this is likely a read error. No J gene was called, and the V gene is TRDV1; the table's D call, TRDD3, has no DNA check behind it. Germline CDR1 reads TSWWSYY; CDR2 reads QGS. CDR3 length: 21 amino acids. CDR3 sequence: CALGWGPSYTTGDAYTDKLIF. For the CDR3, the DNA is TGTGCTCTTGGGTGGGGTCCTTCCTACACTACTGGGGATGCGTACACCGATAAGCTCATCTTT.

This clone was recorded a few times. It is likely a read error: a sequence one base away is far more abundant. The sample has other DNA sequences that encode this CDR3 too. The CDR3 DNA follows: TGTGCTCTTGGGGAACATTGTTGTAGGCCCTCCTACTCCTACGGGGGATACACCGATAAACTCATCTTT. Protein product: CALGEHCCRPSYSYGGYTDKLIF. The chain joins TRDV1 to TRDJ1, with TRDD3 as a possible D gene (7 bases). TCRdb is silent on the J gene; assignment here came from matching the DNA to germline. Germline V gene data show CDR1 as TSWWSYY and CDR2 as QGS. This CDR3 contains 23 residues. V was trimmed by 1 base and J by 0 bases, leaving 33 bases between them.

Within the sample, this clone is medium-sized. V gene TRDV1 combines with J gene TRDJ1; D is unclear. The CDR3 spans 16 residues. Germline-derived CDR1 and CDR2 are TSWWSYY and QGS. Trimming shortened V by 4 bases and J by 3 bases, and 18 bases separated the two germline ends. CDR3 sequence (DNA): TGTGCTCTTGGGGGAATTCCCGTTATTGTGGCCGATAAACTCATCTTT. Translated: CALGGIPVIVADKLIF.

To note about this clone: TCRdb assigns this DNA the protein of a much larger clone, which departs from its translation at residue 20; this likely reflects a read error, and the protein shown comes from translating the DNA. The rearrangement uses TRDV1 and TRDJ3, with 11 bases matching TRDD3. TCRdb offers no J gene call, so here the DNA was matched to germline to obtain one. The CDR3 spans 23 residues. CDR1 is TSWWSYY, CDR2 QGS, per germline. The CDR3 nucleotides read TGTGCTCTTGGGGAAACGACCTTCCCCTGGGGGATACCCACCTCCTGGGACACCCGACGGATGTTTTTC. Protein sequence: CALGETTFPWGIPTSWDTRRMFF.

In this sample, this clone turned up a few times. TCRdb lists the protein of a much larger clone for this DNA, which differs at residue 10, so this is likely a read error; the protein given here is translated from the DNA itself. The chain links TRDV1 to TRDJ3; 11 bases agree with TRDD3. Here the J gene was assigned by germline matching of the DNA, as TCRdb has none. Germline V gene sequence: CDR1 TSWWSYY, CDR2 QGS. V lost 2 bases and J lost 1; bases outside the gene matches: 4. CDR3 size: 19 residues. In nucleotides, the CDR3 is TGTGCTCTTGGGGAATTCTGGGGGATACTTTCCTGGGACACCCGACAGATGTTTTTC. Translating gives CALGEFWGILSWDTRQMFF.

This clone was counted only a few times. TCRdb's entry gives the protein of a much larger clone, which mismatches this DNA's translation at residue 13, likely from a read error; the protein reported here is translated from the DNA. V and J are TRDV1 and TRDJ1, with D maybe TRDD3 (6 bases). The J gene is absent in TCRdb and was assigned here via DNA matching to germline. This CDR3 contains 19 residues. V lost 1 base and J lost 4, with 25 bases in between. Germline V gene data show CDR1 as TSWWSYY and CDR2 as QGS. CDR3 coding DNA: TGTGCTCTTGGGGAACAGGGTCCCGGCCTACTGGGTTTTGTCGATAAACTCATCTTT. Translated: CALGEQGPGLLGFVDKLIF.

By sample fraction, this clone is medium-sized (0.01 to 0.1%). The chain has TRDV2 and TRDJ1, with TRDD3 matching 7 bases. V gave up 3 bases and J gave up 0 bases; unmatched junction bases: 21. The CDR3 runs to 20 residues. Germline-derived CDR1 and CDR2 are GEAIGNYY and EKD. The CDR3 sequence is CACDPVALSLGYPNTDKLIF. The CDR3 coding sequence is TGTGCCTGTGACCCCGTTGCCCTATCACTGGGATACCCCAACACCGATAAACTCATCTTT.

This clone was detected only a few times. With only one base between it and a far larger clone, this is likely a read error. This same CDR3 is encoded by further DNA sequences in the sample. The chain recombines TRDV2 with TRDJ1; weak D call: TRDD3 (6 bases). TCRdb offers no J gene call, so here the DNA was matched to germline to obtain one. The germline V gene has CDR1 GEAIGNYY and CDR2 EKD. The CDR3 totals 21 residues. CDR3 nucleotides: TGCGCCTGTGACACAGGGTTACTTGGGGGCCCCCTTACCCCATACACCGATAAACTCATCTTT. Protein: CACDTGLLGGPLTPYTDKLIF.

This clone was detected a few times. This chain connects TRDV1 to TRDJ1; TRDD3 aligns across 13 bases. TCRdb leaves out the J gene; it was filled in here by matching the DNA to germline. The ends lost 2 bases at V and 8 bases at J; junction bases unmatched: 26. This CDR3 has 22 amino acids. CDR1 is TSWWSYY and CDR2 is QGS in the germline V gene. CDR3 loop: CALGEFDYSNFLTGGYAYKLIF. The CDR3 DNA reads as TGTGCTCTTGGGGAATTCGACTACTCGAATTTCCTCACTGGGGGATACGCGTACAAACTCATCTTT.

In this sample, this clone turned up many times. The J gene is TRDJ1, the V gene TRDV1, with 9 bases identical to TRDD3. No J segment appears in TCRdb, so it was assigned here by matching the sequence to germline. The germline V gene has CDR1 TSWWSYY and CDR2 QGS. The CDR3 has 18 amino acids. Trimming at V came to 2 bases and at J to 1 base, leaving 11 bases not matched to a gene. This CDR3 reads CALGETFTRGILTDKLIF. The CDR3 nucleotides read TGTGCTCTTGGGGAAACCTTCACACGGGGGATACTCACCGATAAACTCATCTTT.

This chain links TRDV1 with TRDJ1; 7 bases agree with TRDD3. The J gene comes from matching the DNA to germline here; TCRdb lacks it. The CDR3 length is 20 residues. V lost 4 bases to trimming and J lost 1 base; unmatched junction nucleotides: 21. The germline V gene encodes CDR1 TSWWSYY and CDR2 QGS. The CDR3 sequence is CALGGRAHAGDRRGTDKLIF. The DNA for the CDR3 is TGTGCTCTTGGGGGAAGGGCCCATGCGGGGGATCGGAGGGGCACCGATAAACTCATCTTT.

Of note for this clone: A much larger clone sits a single nucleotide away, making a read error possible. The CDR3 protein is CAFLGDRASLIF. CDR3 nucleotides: TGTGCCTTTCTGGGGGATAGAGCGTCACTCATCTTT. V gene TRDV3 combines with J gene TRDJ1, with TRDD3 matching over 10 bases. Looked up from germline, CDR1 is TVYSNPD and CDR2 is GDNSRS (reference sequence). The CDR3 sequence is 12 residues long. Trimming removed 2 bases from V and 10 bases from J; junction bases left unmatched: 7. The full variable domain, rest sourced from reference TRDV3 and TRDJ1, is CDKVTQSSPDQTVASGSEVVLLCTYDTVYSNPDLFWYRIRPDYSFQFVFYGDNSRSEGADFTQGRFSVKHILTQKAFHLVISPVRTEDSATYYCAFLGDRASLIFGKGTRVTVEP.

On this clone itself: A far larger clone lies a single base away; this is likely a read error. This CDR3 is also generated by other DNA sequences in the sample. The J gene is TRDJ1, the V gene TRDV1; D unclear. Since TCRdb gives no J gene, matching the DNA to germline was used here to assign it. The CDR3 runs 16 residues. Germline V gene sequence: CDR1 TSWWSYY, CDR2 QGS. V lost 3 bases and J lost 3, with 17 bases in between. CDR3 amino acids: CALGDKVLIPSDKLIF. The DNA of the CDR3 is TGTGCTCTTGGGGACAAGGTACTAATCCCGTCCGATAAACTCATCTTT.

Points on this clone: A far larger clone is one base from this, pointing to a likely read error. The same CDR3 also results from other DNA sequences found in this sample. The V call is TRDV1, the J call TRDJ1, with D perhaps TRDD3 (5 bases). Deletions cut 5 bases from V and 1 base from J, with 26 bases between. The V gene's germline CDR1 is TSWWSYY and CDR2 QGS. The CDR3 contains 19 residues. The CDR3 DNA is TGTGCTCTTGGGCACCCAGGCCTGACCACCTGGGTGGGCACCGATAAACTCATCTTT. This sequence encodes CALGHPGLTTWVGTDKLIF.

At least ten counts were recorded for this clone. This rearrangement joins TRDV1 to TRDJ1; 12 nucleotides match TRDD3. No J gene was available from TCRdb, and it was assigned here by a germline match of the DNA. The CDR3 contains 20 residues. CDR1 and CDR2 from the germline V gene are TSWWSYY and QGS. Trimming removed 8 bases from V and 0 bases from J; junction bases left unmatched: 19. CDR3 sequence (DNA): TGTGCTCTTAAAGTACTCCGGCCTGGGGGATACGCCCCGTACACCGATAAACTCATCTTT. It encodes CALKVLRPGGYAPYTDKLIF.

There are a few counts of this clone. TCRdb lists the protein of a much larger clone for this DNA, which differs at residue 13, so this is likely a read error; the protein given here is translated from the DNA itself. J is TRDJ3 and V is TRDV2, with 9 bases lining up with TRDD3. The J gene is not listed in TCRdb, so it was assigned here from a DNA match to germline. Germline V gene lookup returns CDR1 GEAIGNYY and CDR2 EKD. There are 16 residues in the CDR3. CDR3 region: CACDELGELGTRRMFF. The CDR3, as DNA: TGTGCCTGTGACGAACTGGGGGAACTCGGCACCCGACGGATGTTTTTC.

On this clone: With only one base between it and a far larger clone, this is likely a read error. The same CDR3 also results from other DNA sequences found in this sample. No J gene was called, and the V gene is TRDV2; the DNA was not compared with TRDD3, the D call given in the table. Germline CDR1 reads GEAIGNYY; CDR2 reads EKD. The CDR3 covers 22 residues. The CDR3 loop reads CACDPPLKISTGGYGDTDKLIF. The CDR3 DNA reads as TGTGCCTGTGACCCCCCCCTAAAAATCTCAACTGGGGGATACGGGGACACCGATAAACTCATTTTT.

This clone was observed many times. Distinct nucleotide sequences in the sample also encode this CDR3. V and J are TRDV2 and TRDJ1; 10 positions match TRDD3. Trimming removed 3 bases from V and 1 base from J; junction bases left unmatched: 7. The germline gives CDR1 GEAIGNYY, CDR2 EKD. This CDR3 comprises 16 residues. The CDR3 region has the DNA TGTGCCTGTGACTCCCTACTGGGGGATCTCACCGATAAACTCATCTTT. Encoded protein: CACDSLLGDLTDKLIF.

This clone has only a few counts. The likely explanation is a read error, given a far larger clone one base away. Other DNA sequences in the sample encode the same CDR3. The gene calls are TRDV2 and TRDJ1; 11 bases fit TRDD3. Germline matching of the DNA provided the J gene here, since TCRdb leaves it blank. Germline trimming cut 0 bases from V and 2 bases from J; bases unmatched to any gene: 13. Germline V CDR1 and CDR2: GEAIGNYY, EKD. The CDR3 length is 19 residues. CDR3 sequence (DNA): TGTGCCTGTGACACCGGCCCTGGGGGATACCCTCCGTATACCGATAAACTCATCTTT. Translation: CACDTGPGGYPPYTDKLIF.

This clone was detected many times. The CDR3 loop is CALGELSLPLGDSIRLGKLIF. The CDR3 coding sequence is TGTGCTCTTGGGGAACTGTCCCTACCCCTGGGGGATAGTATTAGATTGGGTAAACTCATCTTT. The V and J genes are TRDV1 and TRDJ1; 10 bases align to TRDD3. From germline, CDR1 is TSWWSYY and CDR2 QGS. Trimming at V came to 0 bases and at J to 7 bases, leaving 23 bases not matched to a gene. The CDR3 has 21 amino acids.

This clone has just a few counts. This DNA's translation and the protein TCRdb lists, from a much larger clone, do not match at residue 13, likely due to a read error; the protein shown is translated from the DNA. The chain has TRDV1 and TRDJ1, with 7 bases lining up with TRDD3. The J gene is not listed in TCRdb, so it was assigned here from a DNA match to germline. The CDR3 extends over 22 amino acids. Per germline, CDR1 TSWWSYY and CDR2 QGS. The V segment lost 0 bases and the J segment 0 bases; nucleotides outside the gene matches: 22. DNA of the CDR3: TGTGCTCTTGGGGAACTCAAGGTACCTACTGGGGATAGGCCCGGGGACACCGATAAACTCATCTTT. Protein product: CALGELKVPTGDRPGDTDKLIF.

As to this clone: Just one base apart from a much larger clone, this may be a read error. The chain is built from TRDV2 and TRDJ3; TRDD3 matches at 10 bases. TCRdb leaves out the J gene; it was filled in here by matching the DNA to germline. This CDR3 is built from 18 residues. Germline V gene sequence: CDR1 GEAIGNYY, CDR2 EKD. The CDR3 sequence is CACDPVTGGSWDTRQMFF. CDR3 coding DNA: TGTGCCTGTGACCCGGTCACTGGGGGATCCTGGGACACCAGACAGATGTTTTTC.

This clone was detected many times. The chain combines TRDV1 with TRDJ1; 7 positions match TRDD3. No J gene was available from TCRdb, and it was assigned here by a germline match of the DNA. The CDR3 loop spans 18 amino acids. V was pared by 3 bases and J by 0 bases, with 13 bases of the junction left unmatched. CDR1 and CDR2 (germline): TSWWSYY, QGS. CDR3 bases: TGTGCTCTTGGGGAGCAGATTAATGGGGGAATCTACACCGATAAACTCATCTTT. Amino acid sequence: CALGEQINGGIYTDKLIF.